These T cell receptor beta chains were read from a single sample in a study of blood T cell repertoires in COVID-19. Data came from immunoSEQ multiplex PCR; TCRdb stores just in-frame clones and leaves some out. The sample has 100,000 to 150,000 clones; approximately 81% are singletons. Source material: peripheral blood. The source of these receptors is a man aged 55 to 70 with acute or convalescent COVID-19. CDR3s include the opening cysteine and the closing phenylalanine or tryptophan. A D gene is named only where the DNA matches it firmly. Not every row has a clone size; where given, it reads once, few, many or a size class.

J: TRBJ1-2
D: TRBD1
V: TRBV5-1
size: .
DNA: TGCGCCAGCAGCTTGGACGGCAGGGGGAACTATGGCTACACCTTC
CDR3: CASSLDGRGNYGYTF

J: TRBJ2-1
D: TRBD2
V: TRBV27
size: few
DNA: TGTGCCAGCAGTTTAGCACTAGCGGGAGTTGATGAGCAGTTCTTC
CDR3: CASSLALAGVDEQFF

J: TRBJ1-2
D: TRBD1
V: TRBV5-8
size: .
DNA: TGTGCCAGCAGCTTGAGAGTAACCGGGACAGCGATACCTAACTATGGCTACACCTTC
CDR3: CASSLRVTGTAIPNYGYTF

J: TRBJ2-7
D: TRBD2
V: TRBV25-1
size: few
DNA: TGTGCCAGCAGTATGAGCGGGGGCCACGAGCAGTACTTC
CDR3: CASSMSGGHEQYF

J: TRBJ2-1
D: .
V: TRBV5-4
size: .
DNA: TGTGCCAGCAGCTTGGTAGGGGGGGGCCTATCAAATGAGCAGTTCTTC
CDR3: CASSLVGGGLSNEQFF

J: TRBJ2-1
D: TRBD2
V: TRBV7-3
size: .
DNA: TGTGCCAGCAGCATTCTAGCGGGAGGTTACAATGAGCAGTTCTTC
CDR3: CASSILAGGYNEQFF

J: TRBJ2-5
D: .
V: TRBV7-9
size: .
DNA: TGTGCCAGCAGCTTAGACACACAAGAGACCCAGTACTTC
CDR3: CASSLDTQETQYF

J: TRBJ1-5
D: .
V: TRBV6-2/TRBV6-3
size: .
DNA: TGTGCCAGCAGTTTTGACAGACATCAGCCCCAGCATTTT
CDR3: CASSFDRHQPQHF

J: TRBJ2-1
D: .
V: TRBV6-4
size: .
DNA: TGTGCCAGCAGTGACTCGACCGGGGGGCAGTTCTTC
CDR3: CASSDSTGGQFF

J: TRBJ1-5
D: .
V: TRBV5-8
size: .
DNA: TGTGCCAGCAGCTTGGGACAGAAGGCTCAGCCCCAGCATTTT
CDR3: CASSLGQKAQPQHF

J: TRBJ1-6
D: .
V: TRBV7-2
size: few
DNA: TGTGCCAGCAGCTTAGTGTTCGGGGATTCACCCCTCCACTTT
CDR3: CASSLVFGDSPLHF

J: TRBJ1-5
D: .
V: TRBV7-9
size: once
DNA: TGTGCCAGCAGCTCCTTCGGGGGGGGCAATCAGCCCCAGCATTTT
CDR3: CASSSFGGGNQPQHF

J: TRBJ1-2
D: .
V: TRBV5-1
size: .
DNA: TGCGCCAGCAGCTATGGTTGGCGGGATTATGGCTACACCTTC
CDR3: CASSYGWRDYGYTF

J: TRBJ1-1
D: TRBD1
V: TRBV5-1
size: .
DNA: TGCGCCAGCAGCCCACAGGGGGCGGGTGAACACCAAGCTTTCTTT
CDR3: CASSPQGAGEHQAFF

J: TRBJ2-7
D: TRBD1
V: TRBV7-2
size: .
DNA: TGTGCCAGCAGCTTACACCCCCCAGGGACAGTCTACGAGCAGTACTTC
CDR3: CASSLHPPGTVYEQYF

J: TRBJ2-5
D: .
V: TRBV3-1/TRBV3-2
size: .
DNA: TGTGCCAGCAGCCAACAGCCCGGCGGGCAAGAGACCCAGTACTTC
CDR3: CASSQQPGGQETQYF

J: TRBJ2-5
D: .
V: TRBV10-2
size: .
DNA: TGCGCCAGCAGTGGCGTGGAGACCCAGTACTTC
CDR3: CASSGVETQYF

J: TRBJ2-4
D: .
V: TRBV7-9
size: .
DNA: TGTGCCAGCAGCTTTTCTTCTAGCCAAGACATTCAGTACTTC
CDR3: CASSFSSSQDIQYF

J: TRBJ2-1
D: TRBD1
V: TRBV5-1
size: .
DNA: TGCGCCAGCAGCTTGGGGACAGGGTCTCCCTCTATCAATGAGCAGTTCTTC
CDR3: CASSLGTGSPSINEQFF

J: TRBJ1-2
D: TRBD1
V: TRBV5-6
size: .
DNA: TGTGCCAGCAGAAAGACAGGGGCGAACTATGGCTACACCTTC
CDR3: CASRKTGANYGYTF

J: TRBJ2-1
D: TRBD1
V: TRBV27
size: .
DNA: TGTGCCAGCAGCACCGGGACAGGGTCATACAATGAGCAGTTCTTC
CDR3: CASSTGTGSYNEQFF

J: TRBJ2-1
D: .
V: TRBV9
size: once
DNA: TGTGCCAGCAGCGCCAGAGGACAGTACAATGAGCAGTTCTTC
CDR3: CASSARGQYNEQFF

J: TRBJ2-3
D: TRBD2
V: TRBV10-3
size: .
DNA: TGTGCCATCAGTAGAGCGGGAGGGTCGGATACGCAGTATTTT
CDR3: CAISRAGGSDTQYF

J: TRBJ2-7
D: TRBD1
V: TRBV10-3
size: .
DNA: TGTGCCATCAATCAGAACAGGGGGTCAGTCACATACGAGCAGTACTTC
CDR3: CAINQNRGSVTYEQYF

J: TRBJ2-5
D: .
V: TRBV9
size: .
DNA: TGTGCCAGCAGCCCCCAGGTTTTAGGGGGACAAGAGACCCAGTACTTC
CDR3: CASSPQVLGGQETQYF

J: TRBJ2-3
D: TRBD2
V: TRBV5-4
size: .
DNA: TGTGCCAGCAGCTTGCGGGGGGCAGATACGCAGTATTTT
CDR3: CASSLRGADTQYF

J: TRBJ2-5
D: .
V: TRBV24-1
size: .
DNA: TGTGCCACCAGTGATTTGGGGCAGGGGATAGAGACCCAGTACTTC
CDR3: CATSDLGQGIETQYF

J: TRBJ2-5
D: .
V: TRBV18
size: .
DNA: TGTGCCAGCTCACTCGCCGGGGAGACCCAGTACTTC
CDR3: CASSLAGETQYF

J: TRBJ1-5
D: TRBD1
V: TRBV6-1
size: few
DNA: TGTGCCAGCAGGGAAGGGACAGGGGCATATCAGCCCCAGCATTTT
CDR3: CASREGTGAYQPQHF

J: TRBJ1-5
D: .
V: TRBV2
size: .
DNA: TGTGCCAGCAGAAATAGGGGCCCGGGGCCCCAGCATTTT
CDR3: CASRNRGPGPQHF

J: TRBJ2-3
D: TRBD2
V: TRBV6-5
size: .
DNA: TGTGCCAGCAAATTAGCGGGAGGGCCTGGTACGCAGTATTTT
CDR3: CASKLAGGPGTQYF

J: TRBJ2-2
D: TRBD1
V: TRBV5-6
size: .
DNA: TGTGCCAGCAGCTTGAAGGTCCGACTCGGACAGGGATTCGGGGAGCTGTTTTTT
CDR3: CASSLKVRLGQGFGELFF

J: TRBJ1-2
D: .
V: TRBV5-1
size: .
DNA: TGCGCCAGCAGCCAGGACAGTCCCTATGGCTACACCTTC
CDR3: CASSQDSPYGYTF

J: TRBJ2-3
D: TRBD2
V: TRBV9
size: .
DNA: TGTGCCAGCAGCGTACGCAGCGGGACCAGCACAGATACGCAGTATTTT
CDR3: CASSVRSGTSTDTQYF

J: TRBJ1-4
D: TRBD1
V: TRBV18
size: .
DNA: TGTGCCAGCTCCGTGCTAACAGGGGTCGGTCGCCCCTCAACTAATGAAAAACTGTTTTTT
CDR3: CASSVLTGVGRPSTNEKLFF

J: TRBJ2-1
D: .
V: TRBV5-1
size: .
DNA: TGCGCCAGCAGCTTACGGGGAGTTGAGCAGTTCTTC
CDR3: CASSLRGVEQFF

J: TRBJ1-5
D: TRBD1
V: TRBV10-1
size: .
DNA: TGCGCCACCGGACAGGGCGGTCAGCCCCAGCATTTT
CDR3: CATGQGGQPQHF

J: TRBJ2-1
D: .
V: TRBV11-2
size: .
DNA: TGTGCCAGCAGCTGGGAAACTAGTTCTGAGCAGTTCTTC
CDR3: CASSWETSSEQFF

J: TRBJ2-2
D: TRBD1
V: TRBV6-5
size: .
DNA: TGTGCCAGCAGTTACGTGAGACAGGGATCCGGGGAGCTGTTTTTT
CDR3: CASSYVRQGSGELFF

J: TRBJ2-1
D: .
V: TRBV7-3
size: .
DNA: TGTGCCAGCAGCTTACATGGGGTGAGGCAGGGTGAGCAGTTCTTC
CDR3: CASSLHGVRQGEQFF

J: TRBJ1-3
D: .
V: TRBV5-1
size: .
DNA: TGCGCCAGCAGCTTGGAGTGGGGCTTCAACTCTGGAAACACCATATATTTT
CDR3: CASSLEWGFNSGNTIYF

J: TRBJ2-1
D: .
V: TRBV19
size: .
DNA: TGTGCCAGTAGTATAGTACCCCTAGCTCCCCTCGACGATGAGCAGTTCTTC
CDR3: CASSIVPLAPLDDEQFF

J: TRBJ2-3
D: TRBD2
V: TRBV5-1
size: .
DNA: TGCGCCAGCAGTCCGCTAGCGGCCAGCACAGATACGCAGTATTTT
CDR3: CASSPLAASTDTQYF

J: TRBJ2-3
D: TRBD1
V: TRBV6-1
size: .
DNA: TGTGCCAGCAGTGAAGCTGAGGGGGCGAGCACAGATACGCAGTATTTT
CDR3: CASSEAEGASTDTQYF

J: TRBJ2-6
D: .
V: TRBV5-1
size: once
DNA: TGCGCCAGCGGACAGACAGCCACCGGGGCCAACGTCCTGACTTTC
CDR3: CASGQTATGANVLTF

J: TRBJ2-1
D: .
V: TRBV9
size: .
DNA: TGTGCCAGCAGCGGACAAGCAGGGGTTCAAAAATCCTACAATGAGCAGTTCTTC
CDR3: CASSGQAGVQKSYNEQFF

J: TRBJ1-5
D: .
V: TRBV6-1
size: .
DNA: TGTGCCAGCAGTGAAGCAGCAGGGGAAGGGCCCCAGCATTTT
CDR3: CASSEAAGEGPQHF

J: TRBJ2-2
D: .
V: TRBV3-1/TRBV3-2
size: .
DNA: TGTGCCAGCAGCCAAGGAAGGTGGGGCCAGAACACCGGGGAGCTGTTTTTT
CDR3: CASSQGRWGQNTGELFF

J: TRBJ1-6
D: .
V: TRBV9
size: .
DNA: TGTGCCAGCAGCGCGCCGGCAGGGGCCGGCTCACCCCTCCACTTT
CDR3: CASSAPAGAGSPLHF

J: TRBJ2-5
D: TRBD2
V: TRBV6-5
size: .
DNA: TGTGCCAGCAGTGACTCCCGGGGGGGCTGGGAGACCCAGTACTTC
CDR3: CASSDSRGGWETQYF

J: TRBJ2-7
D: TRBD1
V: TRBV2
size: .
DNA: TGTGCCAGCAGTCCCGACAGGGGGCCGGGCGAGCAGTACTTC
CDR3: CASSPDRGPGEQYF

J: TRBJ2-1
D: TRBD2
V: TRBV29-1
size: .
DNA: TGCAGCGTTGTGGGACTAGCGGACGCCAATGAGCAGTTCTTC
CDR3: CSVVGLADANEQFF

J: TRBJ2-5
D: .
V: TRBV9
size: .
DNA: TGTGCCAGCAGCTCTAGGGGGGAGACCCAGTACTTC
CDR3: CASSSRGETQYF

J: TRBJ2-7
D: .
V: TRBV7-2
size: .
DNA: TGTGCCAGCAGCTTAGTTTCCATTAGCTCCTACGAGCAGTACTTC
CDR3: CASSLVSISSYEQYF

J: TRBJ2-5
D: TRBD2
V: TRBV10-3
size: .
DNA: TGTGCCATCAGTGAAAGACTAGCGGGACTCCAAGAGACCCAGTACTTC
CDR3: CAISERLAGLQETQYF

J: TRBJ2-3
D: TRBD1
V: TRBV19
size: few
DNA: TGTGCCAGTAGTATAAAGGTTCAGGGGGCCATAGATACGCAGTATTTT
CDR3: CASSIKVQGAIDTQYF

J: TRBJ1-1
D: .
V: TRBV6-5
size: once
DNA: TGTGCCAGCATGTTAGCGGGGGGCAGTTACACTGAAGCTTTCTTT
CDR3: CASMLAGGSYTEAFF

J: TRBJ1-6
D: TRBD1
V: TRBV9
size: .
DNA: TGTGCCAGCAGCGTAGCCGGACAGGGAGATGGTTCACCCCTCCACTTT
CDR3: CASSVAGQGDGSPLHF